The present T cell receptor (beta chain) was sequenced within a study of liver allograft versus peripheral blood T cells (dated by TCRdb to between 2020 and 2021). Regarding the study in general: T cell receptor repertoires present within transplanted livers were compared with repertoires in the peripheral blood of liver transplant recipients.

Deletion took 4 bases off V and 0 bases off J, with a span of 15 bases between the germline ends. The CDR3 spans 17 residues, from the cysteine through the phenylalanine. Just the 51-base CDR3 DNA is kept, in frame starting at base 1. The germline V gene (reference sequence) supplies CDR1 MNHEY and CDR2 SMNVEV. This clonotype has a count of ten or more. What antigen it recognizes has not been identified. Per-nucleotide qualities are absent, and no much larger clonotype sits a single base away. Broad study findings and their caveats: T cell receptor repertoires inside liver allografts were reported to be different from the repertoires detected in peripheral blood.

The listed sequencing device is Illumina MiSeq. TCRdb itself trimmed the public reads at Q25 with fastp, ran MiXCR and retained productive beta chains. Here each entry gathers all rows of one CDR3 protein and keeps the most common genes and DNA. For this sample the table gives over 10,000 distinct CDR3 sequences, of which around 30% were detected only once. In total, the top ten clones hold around 2.2% of the sample. This chain is built from TRBV27 and TRBJ2-2; the D gene remains uncertain. This sequence originates from a human patient who had a liver transplant. Following a transplant, some T lymphocytes may have been derived from the graft donor. The DNA sequence reads TGTGCCAGCAGTTCACGCCTAAGGAGTCCGAACACCGGGGAGCTGTTTTTT. This encodes CASSSRLRSPNTGELFF.